Shown below are 2 T cell receptor beta chains from a single sample sequenced in a study of shared clonotypes between healthy human individuals. Naive CD8 cells lacked CD45RO, underwent positive selection for CCR7 and left out terminally differentiated effector memory CD45RA+ cells. Using immunoSEQ multiplex PCR, the repertoire was profiled, and TCRdb retains in-frame clones only, with some absent. The sample includes about 600,000 clones, about 98% of them seen just once. What was sequenced was naive CD8+ T cells sorted from blood. The receptors stem from a man younger than 45 in good health.

Comments on this clone: Other DNA sequences within the sample encode an identical CDR3. The chain couples TRBV11-2 to TRBJ1-1; D uncertain. The CDR3 contains 12 residues. In germline, CDR1 is SGHAT, CDR2 FQNNGV. Between the trimmed V and J ends, which lost 2 bases and 4 bases, there was a span of 5 bases. The CDR3, as DNA: TGTGCCAGCAGCTTAAGTGGCACTGAAGCTTTCTTT. Amino acids: CASSLSGTEAFF. The full variable domain, in which reference TRBV11-2 and TRBJ1-1 provide the parts outside the CDR3, is EAGVAQSPRYKIIEKRQSVAFWCNPISGHATLYWYQQILGQGPKLLIQFQNNGVVDDSQLPKDRFSAERLKGVDSTLKIQPAKLEDSAVYLCASSLSGTEAFFGQGTRLTVV.

The V and J genes are TRBV7-2 and TRBJ1-5; D is unresolved. CDR1 is SGHTA and CDR2 is FQGNSA in the germline V gene. This CDR3 is 15 amino acids long. Trimming took 7 bases from V and 0 from J, leaving 13 bases between them. The chain's CDR3 is CASTQRGYSNQPQHF. CDR3 in DNA: TGTGCCAGCACTCAACGCGGTTATAGCAATCAGCCCCAGCATTTT.